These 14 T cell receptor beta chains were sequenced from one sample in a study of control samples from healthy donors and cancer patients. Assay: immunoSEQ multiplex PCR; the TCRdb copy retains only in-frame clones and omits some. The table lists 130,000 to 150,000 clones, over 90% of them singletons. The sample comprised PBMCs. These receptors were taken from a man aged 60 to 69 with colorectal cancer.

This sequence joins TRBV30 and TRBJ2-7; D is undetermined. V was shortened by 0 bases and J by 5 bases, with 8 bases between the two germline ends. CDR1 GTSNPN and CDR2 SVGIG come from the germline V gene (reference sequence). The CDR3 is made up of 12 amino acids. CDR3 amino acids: CAWSVRAHEQYF. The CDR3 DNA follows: TGTGCCTGGAGTGTACGGGCCCACGAGCAGTACTTC.

The CDR3 DNA reads TGTGCCAGCAGCTTAGATACGATCACAGATACGCAGTATTTT. This encodes CASSLDTITDTQYF. The J gene is TRBJ2-3, the V gene TRBV11-3; no clear D. The CDR3 contains 14 residues. Per the germline V gene, CDR1 is SGHNT and CDR2 is YENEEA. V was shortened by 0 bases and J by 2 bases, with 6 bases between the two germline ends.

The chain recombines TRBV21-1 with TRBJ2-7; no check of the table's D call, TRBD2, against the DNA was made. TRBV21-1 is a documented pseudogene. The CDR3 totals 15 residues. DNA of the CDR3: TGTGCCAGCAGCAAATCTGGCGGGAGCTCCTACGAGCAGTACTTC. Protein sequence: CASSKSGGSSYEQYF.

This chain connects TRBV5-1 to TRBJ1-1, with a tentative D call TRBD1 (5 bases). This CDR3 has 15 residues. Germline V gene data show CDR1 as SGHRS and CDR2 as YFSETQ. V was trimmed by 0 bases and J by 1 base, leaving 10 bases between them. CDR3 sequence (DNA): TGCGCCAGCAGCTTGGCGGTGACAGCGAACACTGAAGCTTTCTTT. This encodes CASSLAVTANTEAFF.

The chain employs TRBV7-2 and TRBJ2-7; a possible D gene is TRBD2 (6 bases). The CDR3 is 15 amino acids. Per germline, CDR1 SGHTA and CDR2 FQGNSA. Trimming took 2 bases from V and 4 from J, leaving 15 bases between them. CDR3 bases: TGTGCCAGCAGCTTATTGGGCGGGACGGATTACGAGCAGTACTTC. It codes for CASSLLGGTDYEQYF.

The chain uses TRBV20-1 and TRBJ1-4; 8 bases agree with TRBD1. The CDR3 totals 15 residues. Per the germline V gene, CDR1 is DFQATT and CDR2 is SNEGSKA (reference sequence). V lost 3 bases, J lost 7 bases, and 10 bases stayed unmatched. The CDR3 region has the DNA TGCAGTGCTAGTTACCCAGGGGGCTCGGGTGAAAAACTGTTTTTT. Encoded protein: CSASYPGGSGEKLFF.

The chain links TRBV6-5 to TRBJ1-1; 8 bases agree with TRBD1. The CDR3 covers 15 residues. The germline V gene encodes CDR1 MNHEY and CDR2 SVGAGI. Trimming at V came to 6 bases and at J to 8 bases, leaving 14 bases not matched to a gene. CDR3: CASSSLTTGGGEAFF. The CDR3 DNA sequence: TGTGCCAGCAGCTCATTGACTACAGGGGGGGGCGAAGCTTTCTTT.

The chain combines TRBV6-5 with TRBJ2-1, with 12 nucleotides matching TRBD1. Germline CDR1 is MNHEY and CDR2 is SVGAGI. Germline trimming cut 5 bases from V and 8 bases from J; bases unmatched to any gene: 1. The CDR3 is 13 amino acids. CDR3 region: CASSRDRGHEQFF. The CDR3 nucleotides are TGTGCCAGCAGTCGGGACAGGGGGCATGAGCAGTTCTTC.

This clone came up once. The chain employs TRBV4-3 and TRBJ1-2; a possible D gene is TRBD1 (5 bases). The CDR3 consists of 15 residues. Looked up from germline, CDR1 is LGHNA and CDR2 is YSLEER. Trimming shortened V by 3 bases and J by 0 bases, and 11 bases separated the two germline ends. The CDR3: CASSQSRVANYGYTF. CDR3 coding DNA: TGCGCCAGCAGCCAGTCCAGGGTAGCTAACTATGGCTACACCTTC.

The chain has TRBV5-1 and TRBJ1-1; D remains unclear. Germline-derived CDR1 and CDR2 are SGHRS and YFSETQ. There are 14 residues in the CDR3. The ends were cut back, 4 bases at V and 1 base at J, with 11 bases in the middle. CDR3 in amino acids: CASSLDPWNTEAFF. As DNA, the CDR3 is TGCGCCAGCAGCCTAGACCCCTGGAACACTGAAGCTTTCTTT.

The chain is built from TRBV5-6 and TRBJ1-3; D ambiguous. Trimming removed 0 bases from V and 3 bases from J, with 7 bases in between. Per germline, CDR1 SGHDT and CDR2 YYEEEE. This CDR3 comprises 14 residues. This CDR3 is CASSLDTLGNTIYF. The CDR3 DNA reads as TGTGCCAGCAGCTTGGACACCCTTGGAAACACCATATATTTT. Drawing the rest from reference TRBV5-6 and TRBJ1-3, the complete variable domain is DAGVTQSPTHLIKTRGQQVTLRCSPKSGHDTVSWYQQALGQGPQFIFQYYEEEERQRGNFPDRFSGHQFPNYSSELNVNALLLGDSALYLCASSLDTLGNTIYFGEGSWLTVV.

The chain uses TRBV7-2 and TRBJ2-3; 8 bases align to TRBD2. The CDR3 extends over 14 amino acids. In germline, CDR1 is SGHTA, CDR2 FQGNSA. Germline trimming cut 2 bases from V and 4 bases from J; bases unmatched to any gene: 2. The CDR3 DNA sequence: TGTGCCAGCAGCTTACTAGCGGGTGCAGATACGCAGTATTTT. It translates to CASSLLAGADTQYF.

This CDR3 is CASSPSDRDYGYTF. The CDR3 DNA reads as TGTGCCAGTAGTCCCTCGGACAGGGATTATGGCTACACCTTC. This chain connects TRBV19 to TRBJ1-2, with 8 bases fitting TRBD1. CDR1 LNHDA and CDR2 SQIVND come from the germline V gene (reference sequence). J gave up 5 bases and V 5 bases, and 7 bases lay outside the gene matches. The CDR3 runs 14 residues.

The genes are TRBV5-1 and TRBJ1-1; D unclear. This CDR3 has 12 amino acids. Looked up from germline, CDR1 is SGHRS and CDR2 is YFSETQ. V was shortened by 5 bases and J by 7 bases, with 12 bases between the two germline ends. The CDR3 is CASRVGRHEAFF. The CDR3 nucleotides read TGCGCCAGCAGGGTCGGACGACATGAAGCTTTCTTT.